This T cell receptor beta chain was captured by sequencing in a study of T cell responses to AZD1222 COVID-19 vaccine. Using immunoSEQ multiplex PCR, the repertoire was profiled, and TCRdb retains in-frame clones only, with some absent. The data contain about 140,000 clones, about 90% of them singletons. As for this clone: What it binds is not known.

Whole-study findings and limits: Mostly white British, mostly female donors; authors suggested clonal diversity may be underestimated.

Trimming took 4 bases from V and 4 from J; bases not matched to a gene: 11. The CDR3 consists of 16 residues. Germline assignment: CDR1 MNHEY and CDR2 SVGAGI. V and J are TRBV6-5 and TRBJ1-1, with 8 bases aligning to TRBD1. The TCR sequence derives from an adult in good health. This material consisted of peripheral blood, taken on day 0 of AZD1222 vaccination. This CDR3 reads CASSLPPGTGFTEAFF. DNA of the CDR3: TGTGCCAGCAGTTTACCGCCAGGGACAGGATTCACTGAAGCTTTCTTT.